This T cell receptor beta chain derives from a study of neoadjuvant anti-PD-1 for oral cavity cancer. TCRdb's table, derived via immunoSEQ multiplex PCR, lists solely in-frame clones and lacks some. This repertoire shows roughly 32,000 clones, about 80% found once; its top ten account for 3% to 4%. CDR1 KGHSH and CDR2 LQKENI come from the germline V gene. Between the trimmed V and J ends, which lost 1 base and 0 bases, there was a span of 13 bases. The CDR3 length is 18 residues. The sample's time point: after neoadjuvant nivolumab, at surgical resection. The origin of this receptor is a person aged 40 to 85 with oral cavity squamous cell carcinoma. This specimen consisted of PBMCs, obtained after nivolumab (anti-PD-1) treatment. This chain links TRBV18 with TRBJ2-6, with TRBD2 as a possible D gene (5 bases). CDR3 residues: CASSPRGSDSSGANVLTF. CDR3 coding DNA: TGTGCCAGCTCACCACGAGGGTCGGATTCCTCTGGGGCCAACGTCCTGACTTTC.